The 31 T cell receptor beta chains below come from one sample, sequenced in a study of shared clonotypes between healthy human individuals. The data were produced by immunoSEQ multiplex PCR, yet TCRdb's version contains in-frame clones alone and is incomplete. Here the sample spans over a million clones, roughly 96% being singletons. What was sequenced was naive CD4+ T cells sorted from blood. Subset described: CD45RA+ positively selected. The source of these receptors is a man aged 25-45 years in good health.

The rearrangement links TRBV10-3 to TRBJ1-1; D is possibly TRBD1 (6 bases). Per germline, CDR1 ENHRY and CDR2 SYGVKD. This CDR3 has 11 amino acids. Trimming removed 10 bases from V and 8 bases from J, with 14 bases in between. CDR3 loop: CATRGGGEAFF. The CDR3 nucleotides read TGTGCCACCAGGGGAGGGGGAGAAGCTTTCTTT.

The gene calls are TRBV6-1 and TRBJ2-7, with D possibly being TRBD1 (6 bases). This CDR3 region has 15 residues. Germline V gene sequence: CDR1 MNHNS, CDR2 SASEGT. V lost 2 bases and J 3 bases, leaving 14 bases between the germline ends. CDR3 DNA: TGTGCCAGCAGTGAACTAGGGGGTATAGTCTACGAGCAGTACTTC. This sequence encodes CASSELGGIVYEQYF.

The chain carries TRBV25-1 and TRBJ2-7, with D possibly TRBD1 on 5 matching bases. The CDR3 is 14 residues long. The germline V and J ends were trimmed by 4 bases and 3 bases, with 13 bases remaining between them. Germline CDR1 and CDR2: MGHDK and SYGVNS. The CDR3 DNA follows: TGTGCCAGCAGTGGGATAACAGGTTTCTACGAGCAGTACTTC. As protein: CASSGITGFYEQYF.

This chain uses TRBV5-6 with TRBJ2-2, with D perhaps TRBD1 or TRBD2 (5 bases each). Germline-derived CDR1 and CDR2 are SGHDT and YYEEEE. V lost 3 bases to trimming and J lost 3 bases, with 9 bases between them. The CDR3 consists of 14 residues. The CDR3 sequence: CASSWDGYTGELFF. CDR3 sequence (DNA): TGTGCCAGCAGCTGGGACGGATACACCGGGGAGCTGTTTTTT.

V usage is TRBV19 and J usage is TRBJ1-3, with D unclear. Trimming pared 3 bases from V and 4 bases from J, leaving 19 bases between. The germline CDR1 and CDR2 sequences are LNHDA and SQIVND (reference sequence). CDR3 length equals 17 residues. Here the CDR3 reads CASSMTWASAAGNTIYF. The CDR3 DNA sequence: TGTGCCAGTAGTATGACTTGGGCCTCTGCGGCAGGAAACACCATATATTTT.

The J gene is TRBJ2-5, the V gene TRBV6-5; D may be TRBD2 (5 bases). V dropped 4 bases and J dropped 7 bases, with 10 bases sitting between them. Germline loops: CDR1 MNHEY, CDR2 SVGAGI. The length of the CDR3 is 12 residues. The chain's CDR3 is CASSLGRGTQYF. The DNA for the CDR3 is TGTGCCAGCAGTTTGGGCCGGGGGACCCAGTACTTC.

The chain joins TRBV28 to TRBJ2-7; 7 nucleotides match TRBD2. J gave up 3 bases and V 8 bases, and 16 bases lay outside the gene matches. The CDR3 contains 16 residues. The germline CDR1 and CDR2 sequences are MDHEN and SYDVKM. Written as DNA, the CDR3 is TGTGCCAGCCTCCGGGCTAGCGGCAGGAGGCTCTACGAGCAGTACTTC. Residues: CASLRASGRRLYEQYF.

This chain connects TRBV27 to TRBJ1-5; no definite D call. CDR1 is MNHEY, CDR2 SMNVEV, per germline (reference sequence). The germline V and J ends were trimmed by 4 bases and 6 bases, with 16 bases remaining between them. This CDR3 contains 15 residues. The CDR3 spells CASSSLGRLGQPQHF. The CDR3 coding sequence is TGTGCCAGCAGTTCCCTCGGTCGGCTGGGTCAGCCCCAGCATTTT.

The chain employs TRBV12-5 and TRBJ2-5; no reliable D call. Trimming took 0 bases from V and 0 from J, leaving 23 bases between them. The germline V gene encodes CDR1 LGHNT and CDR2 FRNRAP. This CDR3 contains 20 residues. DNA for the CDR3: TGTGCTAGTGGTTTGGTATCTGTTGCGGATAACGGCAAATACCAAGAGACCCAGTACTTC. Its protein product is CASGLVSVADNGKYQETQYF.

This rearrangement joins TRBV9 to TRBJ2-7; D possibly matches TRBD1 or TRBD2 (5 bases each). The CDR3 spans 13 residues. Germline-derived CDR1 and CDR2 are SGDLS and YYNGEE. The ends were cut back, 2 bases at V and 5 bases at J, with 11 bases in the middle. The CDR3 sequence: CASSVGVMHEQYF. CDR3 sequence (DNA): TGTGCCAGCAGCGTGGGGGTCATGCACGAGCAGTACTTC.

The chain is built from TRBV19 and TRBJ2-7; the D gene could be TRBD1 or TRBD2 (5 bases each). The CDR3 has 15 amino acids. The V end was cut by 8 bases, the J end by 5 bases, with 22 bases between. Germline CDR1 is LNHDA and CDR2 is SQIVND (reference sequence). CDR3 amino acids: CASRPERGAWDEQYF. In nucleotides, the CDR3 is TGTGCCAGTCGTCCCGAGAGGGGCGCTTGGGACGAGCAGTACTTC.

The chain carries TRBV6-6 and TRBJ2-7, with TRBD2 matching 14 bases. Trimming cost V 6 bases and J 3 bases; bases outside gene matches: 1. The CDR3 contains 14 residues. Germline V gives CDR1 MNHNY, CDR2 SVGAGI (reference sequence). CDR3 sequence: CASSGTSGGYEQYF. The CDR3 DNA follows: TGTGCCAGCAGCGGGACTAGCGGGGGCTACGAGCAGTACTTC.

The chain couples TRBV27 to TRBJ2-7, with D hard to call. This CDR3 is 14 amino acids long. The V end lost 7 bases, the J end lost 6 bases, and 19 bases lay between the germline ends. Germline CDR1 is MNHEY and CDR2 is SMNVEV (reference sequence). CDR3 sequence: CASTLWPPSGEQYF. CDR3 bases: TGTGCCAGCACCCTCTGGCCGCCATCCGGCGAGCAGTACTTC.

The gene calls are TRBV7-8 and TRBJ2-7, with D unclear. Germline V CDR1 and CDR2: SGHVS, FQNEAQ. V was trimmed by 0 bases and J by 0 bases, leaving 6 bases between them. This CDR3 comprises 14 residues. CDR3 DNA sequence: TGTGCCAGCAGCTTAGCCTCCTACTCCTACGAGCAGTACTTC. Translating it yields CASSLASYSYEQYF.

The rearrangement joins TRBV5-6 to TRBJ2-7; maybe TRBD1 (5 bases). The CDR3 sequence is 15 residues long. Trimming pared 0 bases from V and 3 bases from J, leaving 13 bases between. Per germline, CDR1 SGHDT and CDR2 YYEEEE. This CDR3 is CASSLGQGWSYEQYF. CDR3 DNA sequence: TGTGCCAGCAGCTTGGGGCAGGGATGGAGCTACGAGCAGTACTTC.

V gene TRBV5-4 combines with J gene TRBJ2-1, with TRBD2 as a possible D gene (6 bases). Germline V gene lookup returns CDR1 SGHNT and CDR2 YYREEE (reference sequence). The CDR3 loop spans 15 amino acids. Trimming left V 4 bases short and J 5 bases short, with 16 bases between. The CDR3 DNA sequence: TGTGCCAGCAGCCAGGGACTGGGGATACACAATGAGCAGTTCTTC. It specifies CASSQGLGIHNEQFF.

This chain connects TRBV4-1 to TRBJ2-3, with 10 nucleotides matching TRBD2. The CDR3 is made up of 18 amino acids. The ends lost 0 bases at V and 0 bases at J; junction bases unmatched: 6. CDR1 and CDR2 from the germline V gene are MGHRA and YSYEKL. CDR3 sequence: CASSQDIAGGVSTDTQYF. The DNA for the CDR3 is TGCGCCAGCAGCCAAGACATAGCGGGAGGTGTTAGCACAGATACGCAGTATTTT.

The chain joins TRBV18 to TRBJ2-3, with 12 bases matching TRBD2. The CDR3 is 21 residues long. J gave up 2 bases and V 0 bases, and 15 bases lay outside the gene matches. The germline gives CDR1 KGHSH, CDR2 LQKENI. The CDR3 is CASSPPMELAGGQENTDTQYF. The CDR3 DNA sequence: TGTGCCAGCTCACCACCGATGGAACTAGCGGGAGGCCAAGAAAACACAGATACGCAGTATTTT. The complete variable domain, with remaining parts taken from reference TRBV18 and TRBJ2-3, reads NAGVMQNPRHLVRRRGQEARLRCSPMKGHSHVYWYRQLPEEGLKFMVYLQKENIIDESGMPKERFSAEFPKEGPSILRIQQVVRGDSAAYFCASSPPMELAGGQENTDTQYFGPGTRLTVL.

This chain uses TRBV9 with TRBJ2-4; no reliable D call. The germline gives CDR1 SGDLS, CDR2 YYNGEE. Deletions cut 0 bases from V and 1 base from J, with 14 bases between. This CDR3 is built from 17 residues. CDR3 sequence (DNA): TGTGCCAGCAGCGTAGGTCTGGGCCCCGGGGCCAAAAACATTCAGTACTTC. Amino acid sequence: CASSVGLGPGAKNIQYF.

This chain links TRBV5-1 with TRBJ2-7, with TRBD1 matching over 7 bases. V gave up 1 base and J gave up 3 bases; unmatched junction bases: 7. From germline, CDR1 is SGHRS and CDR2 YFSETQ. The CDR3 sequence is 15 residues long. The CDR3 reads CASSLPKAGGYEQYF. The CDR3, as DNA: TGCGCCAGCAGCTTGCCTAAGGCAGGGGGCTACGAGCAGTACTTC. The full variable domain, its missing parts supplied by reference TRBV5-1 and TRBJ2-7, is KAGVTQTPRYLIKTRGQQVTLSCSPISGHRSVSWYQQTPGQGLQFLFEYFSETQRNKGNFPGRFSGRQFSNSRSEMNVSTLELGDSALYLCASSLPKAGGYEQYFGPGTRLTVT.

This chain joins TRBV28 and TRBJ2-5; 7 positions match TRBD2. V trimming: 2 bases; J trimming: 2 bases; junction bases outside the gene matches: 5. This CDR3 is 15 amino acids long. Germline loops: CDR1 MDHEN, CDR2 SYDVKM. In DNA form, the CDR3 reads TGTGCCAGCAGTTTAGGAGCGGGACCTCAAGAGACCCAGTACTTC. Protein product: CASSLGAGPQETQYF.

The CDR3 protein is CAISEGLAGFTDTQYF. The CDR3 DNA sequence: TGTGCCATCAGTGAAGGGCTAGCGGGATTCACAGATACGCAGTATTTT. The V gene is TRBV10-3, the J gene TRBJ2-3, with TRBD2 matching 9 bases. CDR1 is ENHRY, CDR2 SYGVKD, per germline. The V gene end was trimmed by 3 bases and the J gene end by 2 bases; junction bases not matched to a gene: 6. The CDR3 is 16 residues long.

Notes on this clone: Other DNA sequences in this specimen translate into the identical CDR3. The chain recombines TRBV5-1 with TRBJ2-1, with 8 bases matching TRBD2. The V gene end was trimmed by 2 bases and the J gene end by 3 bases; junction bases not matched to a gene: 4. The CDR3 is made up of 15 amino acids. The germline CDR1 and CDR2 sequences are SGHRS and YFSETQ. CDR3 protein: CASSLGTSGYNEQFF. The CDR3 nucleotides are TGCGCCAGCAGCTTAGGAACTAGCGGCTACAATGAGCAGTTCTTC.

This rearrangement joins TRBV7-6 to TRBJ2-6; 8 bases agree with TRBD1. In germline, CDR1 is SGHVS, CDR2 FNYEAQ. V lost 1 base, J lost 2 bases, and 1 base stayed unmatched. CDR3 length: 16 residues. CDR3 sequence reads: CASSLVTGAGANVLTF. The CDR3 DNA is TGTGCCAGCAGCTTAGTGACAGGGGCTGGGGCCAACGTCCTGACTTTC.

This rearrangement joins TRBV7-2 to TRBJ1-4, with D possibly TRBD1 on 5 matching bases. V lost 1 base and J lost 14, with 20 bases in between. The CDR3 totals 15 residues. Germline CDR1 reads SGHTA; CDR2 reads FQGNSA. CDR3 loop: CASSLDMGGTGGLFF. The CDR3 DNA follows: TGTGCCAGCAGCTTAGACATGGGGGGGACTGGTGGGCTGTTTTTT.

The rearrangement joins TRBV18 to TRBJ2-1; D perhaps matches TRBD2 (6 bases). CDR1 is KGHSH, CDR2 LQKENI, per germline. This CDR3 contains 15 residues. The V end lost 3 bases, the J end lost 4 bases, and 13 bases lay between the germline ends. CDR3 sequence (DNA): TGTGCCAGCTCACCCAGGCTAGCGTCATACAATGAGCAGTTCTTC. Translation gives CASSPRLASYNEQFF.

The chain employs TRBV5-5 and TRBJ2-7; the D gene could be TRBD1 or TRBD2 (5 bases each). The germline V gene has CDR1 SGHKS and CDR2 YYEKEE (reference sequence). The CDR3 length is 16 residues. V lost 1 base to trimming and J lost 6 bases, with 20 bases between them. This CDR3 reads CASSLPSGPDLSEQYF. In DNA, the CDR3 is TGTGCCAGCAGCTTGCCCTCGGGACCAGATTTATCCGAGCAGTACTTC.

V usage is TRBV7-2 and J usage is TRBJ2-2; 7 nucleotides agree with TRBD2. Germline CDR1 reads SGHTA; CDR2 reads FQGNSA. Trimming cost V 1 base and J 8 bases; bases outside gene matches: 4. This CDR3 spans 14 amino acids. The CDR3 DNA reads as TGTGCCAGCAGCTTAGAAAGCGGGACTGGGGAGCTGTTTTTT. Its protein product is CASSLESGTGELFF.

The chain joins TRBV29-1 to TRBJ1-1; D is unresolved. The germline gives CDR1 SQVTM, CDR2 ANQGSEA. The length of the CDR3 is 11 residues. Trimming took 4 bases from V and 10 from J, leaving 13 bases between them. The DNA of the CDR3 is TGCAGCGTTGGAAATCAGCCACGAGCTTTCTTT. Protein sequence: CSVGNQPRAFF.

This rearrangement joins TRBV6-5 to TRBJ2-7; D gene unclear. The CDR3 totals 15 residues. CDR1 and CDR2 from the germline V gene are MNHEY and SVGAGI. V was shortened by 6 bases and J by 4 bases, with 19 bases between the two germline ends. The CDR3 loop reads CASRPQLVIRYEQYF. DNA of the CDR3: TGTGCCAGCAGACCCCAATTGGTCATTAGGTACGAGCAGTACTTC.

V gene TRBV5-1 combines with J gene TRBJ1-1; D not certain. CDR1 and CDR2 from the germline V gene are SGHRS and YFSETQ. V lost 0 bases, J lost 4 bases, and 10 bases lay in between. This CDR3 contains 14 residues. Here the CDR3 DNA reads TGCGCCAGCAGCTTGGAGGGCGATTCCACTGAAGCTTTCTTT. It is translated as CASSLEGDSTEAFF. Full variable domain (outside the CDR3, taken from reference TRBV5-1 and TRBJ1-1): KAGVTQTPRYLIKTRGQQVTLSCSPISGHRSVSWYQQTPGQGLQFLFEYFSETQRNKGNFPGRFSGRQFSNSRSEMNVSTLELGDSALYLCASSLEGDSTEAFFGQGTRLTVV.